This T cell receptor (beta chain) was found in a study of a mutant IDH1 vaccine in newly diagnosed glioma. Across the study: Weeks 35 and 47 hosted visits V12 and V13, respectively.

Time point of the sample: week 35, safety follow-up. What each vaccine dose contained was 300 ug of mutant IDH1 20-mer peptide, accompanied by topical imiquimod. TCRdb's table, derived via immunoSEQ multiplex PCR, lists solely in-frame clones and lacks some. The repertoire holds 25,000 to 40,000 clones, with roughly three quarters as singletons. This CDR3 has 15 amino acids. Notes on this clone: Its target is not known.

V is TRBV21-1 and J is TRBJ2-7; the D segment call TRBD2 is taken from the table without a DNA check. TRBV21-1 is assigned pseudogene status. This clonotype was obtained from a woman between 40 and 50 years old with glioma. The starting material was PBMCs, obtained from a glioma patient whose treatment included an IDH1 peptide vaccine. The CDR3 DNA follows: TGTGCCAGCAGCAAAGGCGTCGGGGGGTGGCTCGAGCAGTACTTC. Its translation is CASSKGVGGWLEQYF.